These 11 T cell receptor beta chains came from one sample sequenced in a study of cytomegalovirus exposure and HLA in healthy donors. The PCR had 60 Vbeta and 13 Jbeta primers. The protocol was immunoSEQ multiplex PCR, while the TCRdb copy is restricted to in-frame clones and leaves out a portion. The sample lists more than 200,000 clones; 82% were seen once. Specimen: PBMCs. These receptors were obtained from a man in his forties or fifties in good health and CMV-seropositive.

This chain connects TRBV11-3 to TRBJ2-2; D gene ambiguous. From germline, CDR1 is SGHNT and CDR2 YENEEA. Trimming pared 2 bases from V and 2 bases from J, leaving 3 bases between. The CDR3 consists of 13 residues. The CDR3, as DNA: TGTGCCAGCAGCTTACCTAACACCGGGGAGCTGTTTTTT. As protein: CASSLPNTGELFF.

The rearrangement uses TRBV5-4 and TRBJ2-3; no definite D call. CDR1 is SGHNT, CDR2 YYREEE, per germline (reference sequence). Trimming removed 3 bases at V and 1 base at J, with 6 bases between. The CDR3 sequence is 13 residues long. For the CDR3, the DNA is TGTGCCAGCAGCTCACCGGGCACAGATACGCAGTATTTT. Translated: CASSSPGTDTQYF.

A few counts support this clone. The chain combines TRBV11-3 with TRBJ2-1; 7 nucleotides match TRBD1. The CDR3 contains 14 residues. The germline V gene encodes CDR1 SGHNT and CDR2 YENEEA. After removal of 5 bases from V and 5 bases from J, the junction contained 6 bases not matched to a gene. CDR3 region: CASSPTGQHNEQFF. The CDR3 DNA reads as TGTGCCAGCAGCCCAACGGGACAGCACAATGAGCAGTTCTTC.

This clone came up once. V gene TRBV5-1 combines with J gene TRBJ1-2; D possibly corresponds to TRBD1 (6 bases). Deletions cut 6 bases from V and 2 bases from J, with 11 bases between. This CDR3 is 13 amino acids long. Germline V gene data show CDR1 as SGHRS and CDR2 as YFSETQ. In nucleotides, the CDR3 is TGCGCCAGCAACCCGGGACACAACTATGGCTACACCTTC. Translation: CASNPGHNYGYTF.

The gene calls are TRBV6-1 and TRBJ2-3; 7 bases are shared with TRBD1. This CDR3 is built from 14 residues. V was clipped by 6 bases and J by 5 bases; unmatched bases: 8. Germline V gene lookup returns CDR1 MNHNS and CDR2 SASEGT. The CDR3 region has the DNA TGTGCCAGCAGGATCACAGGGGTTGGAGATACGCAGTATTTT. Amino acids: CASRITGVGDTQYF.

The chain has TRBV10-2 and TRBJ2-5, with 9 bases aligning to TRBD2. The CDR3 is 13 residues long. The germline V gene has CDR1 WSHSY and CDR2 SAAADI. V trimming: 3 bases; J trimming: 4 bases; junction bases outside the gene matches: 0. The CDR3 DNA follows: TGCGCCAGCAGTGAAGCGGGAGGAGAGACCCAGTACTTC. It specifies CASSEAGGETQYF.

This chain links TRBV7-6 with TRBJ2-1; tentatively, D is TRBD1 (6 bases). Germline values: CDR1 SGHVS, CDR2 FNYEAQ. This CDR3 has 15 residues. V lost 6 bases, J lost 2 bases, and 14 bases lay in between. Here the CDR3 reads CASSLQQGTYNEQFF. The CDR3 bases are TGTGCCAGCAGTCTCCAACAGGGAACCTACAATGAGCAGTTCTTC.

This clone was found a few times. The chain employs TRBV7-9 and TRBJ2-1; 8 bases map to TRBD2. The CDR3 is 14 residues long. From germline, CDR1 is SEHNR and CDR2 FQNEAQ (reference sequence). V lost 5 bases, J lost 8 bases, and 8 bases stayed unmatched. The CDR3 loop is CASSPRGGEDEQFF. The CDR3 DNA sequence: TGTGCCAGCAGCCCCCGGGGGGGGGAAGATGAGCAGTTCTTC.

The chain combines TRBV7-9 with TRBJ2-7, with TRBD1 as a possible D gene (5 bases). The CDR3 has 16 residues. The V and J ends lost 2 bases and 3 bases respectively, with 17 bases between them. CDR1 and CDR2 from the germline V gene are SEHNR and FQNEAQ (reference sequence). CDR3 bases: TGTGCCAGCAGCTTACAGGGCTCGACGGCCTTCTACGAGCAGTACTTC. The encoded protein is CASSLQGSTAFYEQYF.

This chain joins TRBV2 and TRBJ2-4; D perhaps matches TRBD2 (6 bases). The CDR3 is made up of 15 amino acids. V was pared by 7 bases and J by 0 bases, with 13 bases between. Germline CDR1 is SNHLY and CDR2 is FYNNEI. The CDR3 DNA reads TGTGCCAGCACCGGGACTTCGATAGCCAAAAACATTCAGTACTTC. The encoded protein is CASTGTSIAKNIQYF.

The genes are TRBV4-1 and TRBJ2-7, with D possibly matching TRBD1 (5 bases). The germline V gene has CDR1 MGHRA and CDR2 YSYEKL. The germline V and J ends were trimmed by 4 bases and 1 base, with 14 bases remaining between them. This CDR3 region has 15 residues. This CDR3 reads CASSLMETGSYEQYV. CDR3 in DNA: TGCGCCAGCAGCCTCATGGAAACAGGATCCTACGAGCAGTACGTC.